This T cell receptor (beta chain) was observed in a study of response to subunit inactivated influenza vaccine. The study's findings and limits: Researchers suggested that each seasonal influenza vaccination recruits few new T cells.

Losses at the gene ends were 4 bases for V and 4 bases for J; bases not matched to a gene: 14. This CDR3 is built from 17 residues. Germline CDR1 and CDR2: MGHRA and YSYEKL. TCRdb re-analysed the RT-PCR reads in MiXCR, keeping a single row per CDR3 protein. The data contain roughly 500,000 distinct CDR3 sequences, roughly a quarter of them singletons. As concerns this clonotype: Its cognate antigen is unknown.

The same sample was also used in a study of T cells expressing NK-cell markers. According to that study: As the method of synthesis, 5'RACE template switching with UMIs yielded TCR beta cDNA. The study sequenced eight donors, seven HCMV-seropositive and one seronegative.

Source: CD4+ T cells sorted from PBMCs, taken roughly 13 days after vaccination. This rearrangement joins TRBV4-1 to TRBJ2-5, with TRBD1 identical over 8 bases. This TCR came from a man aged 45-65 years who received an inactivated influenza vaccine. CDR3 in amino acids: CASSRSQNTGGRETQYF. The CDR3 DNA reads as TGCGCCAGCAGCCGAAGCCAGAATACAGGGGGTAGAGAGACCCAGTACTTC.